This is a list of T cell receptor beta chains from one sample in a study of blood T cell repertoires in COVID-19. The assay was immunoSEQ multiplex PCR, and TCRdb's table has in-frame clones only and misses some. The sample consists of approximately 300,000 clones, approximately 92% of them appearing once. The source material was PBMCs or T cells enriched from blood (not recorded which). These receptor sequences come from a woman aged 25 to 39 who had recovered from COVID-19. Both conserved end residues are trimmed from each CDR3.

j_gene,v_gene,CDR3aa
TRBJ2-3,TRBV5-1,ASRGFLAGGDTQY
TRBJ2-1,TRBV6-2/TRBV6-3,ASSPTDRTNEQF
TRBJ2-7,TRBV18,ASSPRVTGGAGEQY
TRBJ2-3,TRBV18,ASSSATRTDTQY
TRBJ2-5,TRBV10-3,AIGGQGSQETQY
TRBJ1-2,TRBV28,ASSLSTRRQGAWGYT
TRBJ1-3,TRBV6-5,ASSYTGGDSGNTIY
TRBJ2-7,TRBV28,ASSLGYELQY
TRBJ1-1,TRBV7-9,ASSSPPSDTEAF
TRBJ2-2,TRBV7-9,ASSGDSRWTGELF
TRBJ1-3,TRBV9,ASSEGGLGNTIY
TRBJ1-5,TRBV6-4,ASSARGRGQPQH
TRBJ2-7,TRBV5-1,ASSFGHNREEQY
TRBJ2-7,TRBV7-8,ASSQPGLASYEQY
TRBJ2-7,TRBV4-2,ASSQDGGGYEQY
TRBJ2-7,TRBV20-1,SASSGIYEQY
TRBJ1-4,TRBV6-5,ASSSGRGTTNEKLF
TRBJ2-7,TRBV7-2,ASSLFGYEQY
TRBJ2-7,TRBV6-5,ASIGDSYEQY
TRBJ1-5,TRBV5-6,ASSRTGGDGQPQH
TRBJ2-7,TRBV5-8,ASSSKTGSYEQY
TRBJ1-4,TRBV7-9,ASSPDRAYVEKLF
TRBJ2-7,TRBV6-2/TRBV6-3,ASSLAGTLFTRG
TRBJ2-7,TRBV5-1,ASSLPRTNPDYEQY
TRBJ2-1,TRBV12-3/TRBV12-4,ASSKLANEQF
TRBJ2-3,TRBV5-4,ASSLRTSGTDTQY
TRBJ2-2,TRBV15,ATSRSKGSGELF
TRBJ2-6,TRBV18,ASSPNTVVGTGRGANVLT
TRBJ1-1,TRBV19,ASSIGAEAF
TRBJ2-7,TRBV7-2,ASSSPPGGAAYEQY
TRBJ2-5,TRBV25-1,ASSVTSGRSYQETQY